Shown below are 19 T cell receptor beta chains from a single sample sequenced in a study of siplizumab effects on memory and regulatory T cells. Libraries were prepared by immunoSEQ multiplex PCR; TCRdb keeps only in-frame clonotypes and omits some of them. The repertoire holds about 68,000 clones, roughly 93% seen once, with roughly 4.7% in the top ten. Sequencing used CD8+ T cells sorted from blood. All receptors come from a human donor in good health.

The rearrangement joins TRBV4-1 to TRBJ1-6; D may be TRBD1 (6 bases). Trimming took 5 bases from V and 7 from J, leaving 15 bases between them. The length of the CDR3 is 15 residues. Germline loops: CDR1 MGHRA, CDR2 YSYEKL. The CDR3 DNA sequence: TGCGCCAGCAGCTTCGGAGGGGGGCTAAATTCACCCCTCCACTTT. Protein product: CASSFGGGLNSPLHF.

The chain joins TRBV7-9 to TRBJ1-1, with 7 bases matching TRBD1. The CDR3 has 15 amino acids. The germline V gene encodes CDR1 SEHNR and CDR2 FQNEAQ (reference sequence). V lost 4 bases and J lost 1; bases outside the gene matches: 6. The CDR3 bases are TGTGCCAGCAGCTCAACGGGACAGCCGAACACTGAAGCTTTCTTT. This encodes CASSSTGQPNTEAFF.

The rearrangement links TRBV27 to TRBJ1-2; 9 bases match TRBD1. V was pared by 0 bases and J by 5 bases, with 4 bases of the junction left unmatched. The CDR3 extends over 15 amino acids. Germline V gene data show CDR1 as MNHEY and CDR2 as SMNVEV (reference sequence). The CDR3 DNA sequence: TGTGCCAGCAGTTTATCAGCGACAGGGGGGTATGGCTACACCTTC. Its protein product is CASSLSATGGYGYTF.

V and J are TRBV5-5 and TRBJ2-1, with 8 bases that match TRBD1. CDR1 is SGHKS, CDR2 YYEKEE, per germline (reference sequence). After removal of 2 bases from V and 0 bases from J, the junction contained 4 bases not matched to a gene. The CDR3 totals 16 residues. As DNA, the CDR3 is TGTGCCAGCAGCTTAAATACAGGGGGCTCCTACAATGAGCAGTTCTTC. This encodes CASSLNTGGSYNEQFF.

V is TRBV4-1 and J is TRBJ2-7; no clear D. The V and J ends lost 3 bases and 6 bases respectively, with 9 bases between them. Germline CDR1 is MGHRA and CDR2 is YSYEKL. This CDR3 region has 12 residues. This CDR3 reads CASSQGSIEQYF. DNA of the CDR3: TGCGCCAGCAGCCAGGGGTCTATCGAGCAGTACTTC.

This rearrangement joins TRBV29-1 to TRBJ1-2, with 8 bases matching TRBD1. Germline lookup yields CDR1 SQVTM and CDR2 ANQGSEA. The V and J ends lost 6 bases and 5 bases, in that order; junction bases with no gene match: 11. The CDR3 is 14 residues long. CDR3 nucleotide sequence: TGCAGCGTCGAACCCGGACAGGGCAAGTATGGCTACACCTTC. Translated, it gives CSVEPGQGKYGYTF.

The V and J genes are TRBV25-1 and TRBJ1-2; TRBD1 might be the D (6 bases). V lost 4 bases and J 8 bases, leaving 20 bases between the germline ends. CDR1 MGHDK and CDR2 SYGVNS come from the germline V gene. CDR3 length: 15 amino acids. CDR3 amino acids: CASSGMPQGNAGYTF. Here the CDR3 DNA reads TGTGCCAGCAGTGGGATGCCCCAGGGGAATGCCGGCTACACCTTC.

The chain couples TRBV9 to TRBJ2-3; D gene ambiguous. CDR1 SGDLS and CDR2 YYNGEE come from the germline V gene. This CDR3 has 13 amino acids. Trimming took 3 bases from V and 0 from J, leaving 5 bases between them. CDR3 in amino acids: CASSDSSTDTQYF. The CDR3 region has the DNA TGTGCCAGCAGCGATTCTAGCACAGATACGCAGTATTTT.

V gene TRBV4-3 combines with J gene TRBJ1-3; D uncertain. Germline V lookup: CDR1 LGHNA, CDR2 YSLEER. This CDR3 spans 13 amino acids. Deletions cut 2 bases from V and 2 bases from J, with 4 bases between. CDR3 protein: CASSQFAGNTIYF. The CDR3 bases are TGCGCCAGCAGCCAATTTGCTGGAAACACCATATATTTT.

The rearrangement joins TRBV28 to TRBJ1-3, with D possibly being TRBD1 (6 bases). The CDR3 spans 15 residues. Trimming took off 3 bases at V and 0 bases at J, with 9 bases between the two ends. Germline loops: CDR1 MDHEN, CDR2 SYDVKM. CDR3 loop: CASSFRQVSGNTIYF. The CDR3, as DNA: TGTGCCAGCAGTTTCCGACAGGTCTCTGGAAACACCATATATTTT.

The V and J genes are TRBV5-6 and TRBJ1-2; D is undetermined. The CDR3 has 17 residues. Trimming stripped 5 bases from V and 6 bases from J, with 26 bases between. The V gene's germline CDR1 is SGHDT and CDR2 YYEEEE. The CDR3 nucleotides are TGTGCCAGCAGTTCGCTCGATTTCGGACTGATAAGCGATGGCTACACCTTC. This translates into CASSSLDFGLISDGYTF.

This rearrangement joins TRBV5-1 to TRBJ1-5; 9 bases are shared with TRBD1. From germline, CDR1 is SGHRS and CDR2 YFSETQ. This CDR3 is 14 amino acids long. The junction had 5 bases not matched to a gene; V was cut back by 4 bases and J by 6 bases. CDR3: CASSPGTGSQPQHF. CDR3 DNA: TGCGCCAGCAGCCCTGGGACAGGGAGTCAGCCCCAGCATTTT. The variable domain in full, completed from reference TRBV5-1 and TRBJ1-5, reads KAGVTQTPRYLIKTRGQQVTLSCSPISGHRSVSWYQQTPGQGLQFLFEYFSETQRNKGNFPGRFSGRQFSNSRSEMNVSTLELGDSALYLCASSPGTGSQPQHFGDGTRLSIL.

The chain combines TRBV7-2 with TRBJ2-2; the D gene is possibly TRBD1 (6 bases). This CDR3 has 16 residues. Germline lookup yields CDR1 SGHTA and CDR2 FQGNSA. V shed 4 bases and J shed 2 bases, with 14 bases lying between them. The CDR3 coding sequence is TGTGCCAGCAGCTGGACAGTGCCCATAAACACCGGGGAGCTGTTTTTT. Translated: CASSWTVPINTGELFF.

V is TRBV9 and J is TRBJ2-5; TRBD2 agrees at 11 bases. The CDR3 spans 15 residues. Germline V gene data show CDR1 as SGDLS and CDR2 as YYNGEE. V lost 2 bases, J lost 5 bases, and 5 bases stayed unmatched. In nucleotides, the CDR3 is TGTGCCAGCAGCGTTAGCGGGGGGGCTTACGAGACCCAGTACTTC. Translated, it gives CASSVSGGAYETQYF.

This chain connects TRBV25-1 to TRBJ1-1; D gene uncertain. The CDR3 consists of 13 residues. The V end was cut by 5 bases, the J end by 3 bases, with 10 bases between. Germline loops: CDR1 MGHDK, CDR2 SYGVNS. CDR3 coding DNA: TGTGCCAGCAGTAATGTTGCAGACACTGAAGCTTTCTTT. It codes for CASSNVADTEAFF.

This clone was seen a few times. This chain connects TRBV5-6 to TRBJ1-1; the D gene is possibly TRBD1 (6 bases). CDR1 SGHDT and CDR2 YYEEEE come from the germline V gene. The CDR3 runs to 14 residues. Trimming cost V 6 bases and J 1 base, with 13 bases left between them. The CDR3 here is CASTVQGWNTEAFF. The CDR3 region has the DNA TGTGCCAGCACCGTACAGGGTTGGAACACTGAAGCTTTCTTT.

The rearrangement uses TRBV5-6 and TRBJ2-3; D may correspond to TRBD1 or TRBD2 (6 bases each). This CDR3 has 16 residues. V lost 4 bases to trimming and J lost 5 bases, with 20 bases between them. The germline gives CDR1 SGHDT, CDR2 YYEEEE. In nucleotides, the CDR3 is TGTGCCAGCAGCGGTGAGGGGGGCTCACCGAGAGATACGCAGTATTTT. Its translation: CASSGEGGSPRDTQYF.

This rearrangement joins TRBV27 to TRBJ1-5; D ambiguous. Germline CDR1 is MNHEY and CDR2 is SMNVEV (reference sequence). The CDR3 spans 12 residues. V shed 2 bases and J shed 4 bases, with 3 bases lying between them. CDR3 sequence: CASSLGNQPQHF. The CDR3 DNA reads TGTGCCAGCAGTTTAGGAAATCAGCCCCAGCATTTT.

This chain links TRBV9 with TRBJ2-7, with 8 bases that match TRBD1. The CDR3 length is 15 residues. Trimming removed 3 bases from V and 4 bases from J; junction bases left unmatched: 9. Germline loops: CDR1 SGDLS, CDR2 YYNGEE. Written as DNA, the CDR3 is TGTGCCAGCAGCGCCGGGGGCGGACAGGGATACGAGCAGTACTTC. Translation gives CASSAGGGQGYEQYF.